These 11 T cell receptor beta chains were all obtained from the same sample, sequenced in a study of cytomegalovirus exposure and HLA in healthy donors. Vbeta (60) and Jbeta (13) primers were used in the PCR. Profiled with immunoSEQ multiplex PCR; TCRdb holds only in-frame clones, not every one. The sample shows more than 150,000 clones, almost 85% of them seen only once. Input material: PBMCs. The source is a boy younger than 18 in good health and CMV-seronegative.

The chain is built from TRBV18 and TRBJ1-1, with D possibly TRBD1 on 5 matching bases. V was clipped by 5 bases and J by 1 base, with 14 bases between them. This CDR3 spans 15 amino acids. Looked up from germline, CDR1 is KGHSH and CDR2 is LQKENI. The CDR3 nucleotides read TGTGCCAGCTCAGTTTGGGGCAGGGCGAACACTGAAGCTTTCTTT. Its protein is CASSVWGRANTEAFF.

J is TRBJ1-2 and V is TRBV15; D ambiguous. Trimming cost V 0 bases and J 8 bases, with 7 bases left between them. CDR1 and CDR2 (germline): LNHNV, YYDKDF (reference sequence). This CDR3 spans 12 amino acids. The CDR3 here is CATSRDRGGYTF. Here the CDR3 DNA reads TGTGCCACCAGCAGAGATCGGGGAGGCTACACCTTC. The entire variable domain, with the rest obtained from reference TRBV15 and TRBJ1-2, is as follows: DAMVIQNPRYQVTQFGKPVTLSCSQTLNHNVMYWYQQKSSQAPKLLFHYYDKDFNNEADTPDNFQSRRPNTSFCFLDIRSPGLGDTAMYLCATSRDRGGYTFGSGTRLTVV.

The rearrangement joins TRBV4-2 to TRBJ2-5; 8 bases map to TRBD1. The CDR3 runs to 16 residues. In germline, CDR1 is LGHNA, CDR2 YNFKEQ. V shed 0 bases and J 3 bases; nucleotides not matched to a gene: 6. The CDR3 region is CASSQEPSTGEETQYF. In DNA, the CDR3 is TGTGCCAGCAGCCAAGAGCCCTCGACAGGGGAAGAGACCCAGTACTTC.

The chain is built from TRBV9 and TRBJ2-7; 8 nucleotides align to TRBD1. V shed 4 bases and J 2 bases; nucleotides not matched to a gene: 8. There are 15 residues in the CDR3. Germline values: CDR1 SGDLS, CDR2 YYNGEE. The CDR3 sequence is CASSPIGQGTYEQYF. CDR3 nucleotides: TGTGCCAGCAGCCCGATAGGACAGGGTACCTACGAGCAGTACTTC.

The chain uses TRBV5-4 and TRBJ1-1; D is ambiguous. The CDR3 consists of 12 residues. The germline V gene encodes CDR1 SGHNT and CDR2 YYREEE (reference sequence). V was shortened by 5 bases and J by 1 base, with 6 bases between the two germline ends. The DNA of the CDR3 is TGTGCCAGCAGAACGGGGAACACTGAAGCTTTCTTT. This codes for CASRTGNTEAFF.

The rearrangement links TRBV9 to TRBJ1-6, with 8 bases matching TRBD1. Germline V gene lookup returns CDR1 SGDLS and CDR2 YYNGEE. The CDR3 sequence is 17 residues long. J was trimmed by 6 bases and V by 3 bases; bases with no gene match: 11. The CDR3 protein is CASSAPQGASRNSPLHF. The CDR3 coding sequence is TGTGCCAGCAGCGCCCCCCAGGGGGCTTCGCGTAATTCACCCCTCCACTTT.

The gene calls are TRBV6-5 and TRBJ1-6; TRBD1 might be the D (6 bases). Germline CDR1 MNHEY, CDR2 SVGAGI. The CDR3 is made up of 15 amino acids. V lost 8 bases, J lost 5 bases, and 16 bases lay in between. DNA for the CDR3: TGTGCCAGCCAAGGGGGGGGCACTAATAATTCACCCCTCCACTTT. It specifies CASQGGGTNNSPLHF.

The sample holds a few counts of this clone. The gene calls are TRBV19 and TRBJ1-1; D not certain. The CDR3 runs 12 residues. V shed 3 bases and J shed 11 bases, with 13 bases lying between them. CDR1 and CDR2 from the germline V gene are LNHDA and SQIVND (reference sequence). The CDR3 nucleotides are TGTGCCAGTAGTATGGCTCCTCAGCGGGCTTTCTTT. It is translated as CASSMAPQRAFF.

For the CDR3, the DNA is TGTGCCAGCAGTTTTGGGGGAGGAGGTGAAAAACTGTTTTTT. Amino acids: CASSFGGGGEKLFF. The V gene is TRBV27, the J gene TRBJ1-4, with D tentatively TRBD1 (5 bases). Germline V gives CDR1 MNHEY, CDR2 SMNVEV (reference sequence). With 3 bases removed from V and 7 bases from J, the gap between germline ends came to 12 bases. The length of the CDR3 is 14 residues. The full variable domain, in which reference TRBV27 and TRBJ1-4 provide the parts outside the CDR3, is EAQVTQNPRYLITVTGKKLTVTCSQNMNHEYMSWYRQDPGLGLRQIYYSMNVEVTDKGDVPEGYKVSRKEKRNFPLILESPSPNQTSLYFCASSFGGGGEKLFFGSGTQLSVL.

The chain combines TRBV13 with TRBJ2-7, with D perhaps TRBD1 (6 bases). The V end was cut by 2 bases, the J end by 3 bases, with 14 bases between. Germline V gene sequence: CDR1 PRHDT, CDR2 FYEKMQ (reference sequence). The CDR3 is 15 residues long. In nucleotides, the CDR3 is TGTGCCAGCAGCTTATCCAGGGGAAATATCTACGAGCAGTACTTC. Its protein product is CASSLSRGNIYEQYF.

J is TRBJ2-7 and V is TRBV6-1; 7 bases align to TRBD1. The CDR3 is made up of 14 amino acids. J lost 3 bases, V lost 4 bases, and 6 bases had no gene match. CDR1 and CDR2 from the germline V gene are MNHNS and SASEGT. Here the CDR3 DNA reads TGTGCCAGCAGTGGTTTGGGACAGATCTACGAGCAGTACTTC. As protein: CASSGLGQIYEQYF.